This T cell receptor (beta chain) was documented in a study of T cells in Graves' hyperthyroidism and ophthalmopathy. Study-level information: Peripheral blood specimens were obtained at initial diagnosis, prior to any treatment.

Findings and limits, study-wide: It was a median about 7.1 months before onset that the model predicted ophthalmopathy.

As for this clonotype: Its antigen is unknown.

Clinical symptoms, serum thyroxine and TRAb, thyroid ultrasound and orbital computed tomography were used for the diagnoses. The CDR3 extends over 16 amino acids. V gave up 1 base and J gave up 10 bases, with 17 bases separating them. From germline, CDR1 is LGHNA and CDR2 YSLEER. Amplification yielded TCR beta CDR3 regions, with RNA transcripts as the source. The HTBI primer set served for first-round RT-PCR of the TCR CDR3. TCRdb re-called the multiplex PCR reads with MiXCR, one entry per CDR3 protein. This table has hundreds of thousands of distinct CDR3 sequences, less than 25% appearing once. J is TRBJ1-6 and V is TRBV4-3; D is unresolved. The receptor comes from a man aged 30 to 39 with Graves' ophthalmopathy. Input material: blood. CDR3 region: CASSQGAITVSSPLHF. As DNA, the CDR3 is TGCGCCAGCAGCCAAGGGGCGATAACCGTCTCCTCACCCCTCCACTTT.